The rows below give T cell receptor beta chains drawn from one sample of a study of T cells in Graves' hyperthyroidism and ophthalmopathy. TCRdb recomputed calls from the multiplex PCR reads with MiXCR, one row per CDR3 protein. The sample has 380,000 or so distinct CDR3 sequences; approximately 13% are singletons. Source material: blood. These receptors all come from a man aged 25 to 40 with Graves' hyperthyroidism that later progressed to Graves' ophthalmopathy. Each CDR3 is given with its conserved first and last residue. D genes are given only for firm matches. Size tells how often a clone was seen (once, few, many) or the class of an expanded clone, and some rows leave it out.

size,V,J,length,D,DNA,CDR3
-,TRBV20-1,TRBJ2-1,14,-,TGCAGTGCTAGACAGGGGATCTCCTACAATGAGCAGTTCTTC,CSARQGISYNEQFF
few,TRBV7-6,TRBJ2-1,15,TRBD1,TGTGCCAGCACCCAGGGGGTTGTCCCCTACAATGAGCAGTTCTTC,CASTQGVVPYNEQFF
-,TRBV18,TRBJ2-1,15,TRBD2,TGTGCCAGCTCACCCGGGACTAGCGGAGACAATGAGCAGTTCTTC,CASSPGTSGDNEQFF
many,TRBV20-1,TRBJ2-3,14,-,TGCAGTGCTAGAGTGGGGGGAGTCACAGATACGCAGTATTTT,CSARVGGVTDTQYF
many,TRBV2,TRBJ1-4,15,TRBD1,TGTGCCAGCAGGGACTCCGGGACAGGGGATGAAAAACTGTTTTTT,CASRDSGTGDEKLFF
many,TRBV7-2,TRBJ1-5,18,-,TGTGCCAGCAGCTTAGCGTTTAGGGGTTCTTATAGCAATCAGCCCCAGCATTTT,CASSLAFRGSYSNQPQHF
many,TRBV12-3/TRBV12-4,TRBJ2-1,15,TRBD1,TGTGCCAGCAGTTTCAACAGGGGAGCTTTGGATGAGCAGTTCTTC,CASSFNRGALDEQFF
many,TRBV5-1,TRBJ1-1,17,-,TGCGCCAGCAGCTTAGCACAGGGCGGGGTGATGAACACTGAAGCTTTCTTT,CASSLAQGGVMNTEAFF
few,TRBV20-1,TRBJ1-5,17,-,TGCAGTGCTCAAACTGACCGGGGGCGGATTAGCAATCAGCCCCAGCATTTT,CSAQTDRGRISNQPQHF
many,TRBV6-1,TRBJ1-2,15,-,TGTGCCAGCAGTGAAGCGCGAACAGGGCTGGGTGGCTACACCTTC,CASSEARTGLGGYTF
few,TRBV15,TRBJ1-6,13,-,TGTGCCACCAGCAGAGGAGTAGGGTCCCCCCTCCACTTT,CATSRGVGSPLHF
many,TRBV7-7,TRBJ2-5,14,TRBD1,TGTGCTAGCAGCCGTGGGACAGGGCTAGAGACCCAGTACTTC,CASSRGTGLETQYF
-,TRBV30,TRBJ1-1,12,-,TGTGCCTGGAGGGAAGATAACACTGAAGCTTTCTTT,CAWREDNTEAFF
many,TRBV7-9,TRBJ1-1,15,-,TGTGCCAGCACCCTCCCCCGATCATCGAACACTGAAGCTTTCTTT,CASTLPRSSNTEAFF
many,TRBV2,TRBJ1-2,13,TRBD1,TGTGCCAGCAGAGAGGACAGGATTAATGGCTACACCTTC,CASREDRINGYTF
-,TRBV4-2,TRBJ2-2,15,-,TGTGCCAGCACCCACCCGGGGGGCGGGACCGGGGAGCTGTTTTTT,CASTHPGGGTGELFF
many,TRBV3-1,TRBJ1-1,13,-,TGTGCCAGCAGCAAACAGGGTTTCTCTGAAGCTTTCTTT,CASSKQGFSEAFF
many,TRBV9,TRBJ2-7,15,-,TGTGCCAGCAGCGTAGAGTCCGGGGTCTCCTACGAGCAGTACTTC,CASSVESGVSYEQYF
once,TRBV20-1,TRBJ2-3,20,TRBD2,TGCAGTGCTAGAGCCCCCTTGGGGGATAGCGGGGGAACTAGCACAGATACGCAGTATTTT,CSARAPLGDSGGTSTDTQYF
many,TRBV2,TRBJ1-2,14,-,TGTGCCAGCAGTGAGTCGACACATAACTATGGCTACACCTTC,CASSESTHNYGYTF
-,TRBV5-4,TRBJ1-2,14,TRBD1,TGTGCCAGCAGCCCCATCGACAGGGCAGGTGGCTACACCTTC,CASSPIDRAGGYTF
-,TRBV12-5,TRBJ2-2,19,-,TGTGCTAGTGGTTTGGTAAAGTTTCTGCGGCCGTGGGACACCGGGGAGCTGTTTTTT,CASGLVKFLRPWDTGELFF
-,TRBV9,TRBJ2-5,16,TRBD2,TGTGCCAGCAGCGATTCAGAAAGCGGGGGGGAAGAGACCCAGTACTTC,CASSDSESGGEETQYF
many,TRBV7-2,TRBJ2-7,14,-,TGTGCCAGCAGCTTAGTTGAGGCCTGGGGCGAGCAGTACTTC,CASSLVEAWGEQYF
many,TRBV7-2,TRBJ2-1,13,-,TGTGCCAGCAGCATGGGGATTTACAATGAGCAGTTCTTC,CASSMGIYNEQFF
few,TRBV4-1,TRBJ2-1,15,TRBD2,TGCGCCAGCAGCCTACTGACTAGCGGGGACAATGAGCAGTTCTTC,CASSLLTSGDNEQFF
many,TRBV12-3/TRBV12-4,TRBJ1-1,16,TRBD1,TGTGCCAGCAGTTTTATGAGGACAGGACCGAACACTGAAGCTTTCTTT,CASSFMRTGPNTEAFF
-,TRBV5-6,TRBJ2-5,17,-,TGTGCCAGCAGCCCCCTTGAGGGTAGCGCACCTCAAGAGACCCAGTACTTC,CASSPLEGSAPQETQYF
-,TRBV14,TRBJ2-7,14,-,TGTGCCAGCAGCCAAGCAACAGGATTTTACGAGCAGTACTTC,CASSQATGFYEQYF
many,TRBV7-9,TRBJ1-3,16,-,TGTGCCAGCAGCTCTCCCTTGAGGACGGGAGGAAACACCATATATTTT,CASSSPLRTGGNTIYF
few,TRBV5-8,TRBJ2-1,17,TRBD2,TGTGCCAGCAGCGGGACTAGCGGGGGGCCAGCTTACAATGAGCAGTTCTTC,CASSGTSGGPAYNEQFF
-,TRBV4-1,TRBJ1-5,13,-,TGCGCCAGCGGTGGGGTGGGCAATCAGCCCCAGCATTTT,CASGGVGNQPQHF
many,TRBV6-1,TRBJ1-1,13,TRBD1,TGTGCCAGCAGCCTACCCCGACAGGGGAGGGCTTTCTTT,CASSLPRQGRAFF
-,TRBV9,TRBJ2-3,16,-,TGTGCCAGCAGCGTAGTGGCGCGGGGAAGCACAGATACGCAGTATTTT,CASSVVARGSTDTQYF
many,TRBV6-1,TRBJ1-1,15,-,TGTGCCAGCAGTTTGTCCGGGACTTCGAACACTGAAGCTTTCTTT,CASSLSGTSNTEAFF
many,TRBV27,TRBJ2-2,16,TRBD1,TGTGCCAGCAGTAAACGGACAGGGTCGAACACCGGGGAGCTGTTTTTT,CASSKRTGSNTGELFF
many,TRBV6-5,TRBJ1-2,15,TRBD1,TGTGCCAGCAGTTACTCCGGGACAGTGTTCTATGGCTACACCTTC,CASSYSGTVFYGYTF
many,TRBV3-1,TRBJ1-1,14,TRBD1,TGTGCCAGCAGCCAAGTCGACAGGGAGACTGAAGCTTTCTTT,CASSQVDRETEAFF
many,TRBV20-1,TRBJ2-3,14,TRBD2,TGCAGTGCTAGACCGGGACTAGCCCCAGATACGCAGTATTTT,CSARPGLAPDTQYF
-,TRBV9,TRBJ2-4,19,TRBD2,TGTGCCAGCAGCCCTTCCGGAGCGGGGGGATCCCTAGCCAAAAACATTCAGTACTTC,CASSPSGAGGSLAKNIQYF
many,TRBV6-1,TRBJ2-5,14,TRBD2,TGTGCCAGCAGCCCAGCCGGGGGGAAGGAGACCCAGTACTTC,CASSPAGGKETQYF
many,TRBV7-6,TRBJ2-5,15,TRBD2,TGTGCCAGCAGCTTAGGCGGGGGATTGGAAGAGACCCAGTACTTC,CASSLGGGLEETQYF
few,TRBV7-9,TRBJ2-1,16,-,TGTGCCAGCAGCTTACCTCGGAGGCCTACCTACAATGGGCAGTTCTTC,CASSLPRRPTYNGQFF
-,TRBV5-1,TRBJ2-7,15,TRBD2,TGCGCCAGCAGCCCAGGGACTAGGAGCCCCTACGAGCAGTACTTC,CASSPGTRSPYEQYF
-,TRBV7-3,TRBJ1-2,14,TRBD1,TGTGCCAGCAGCCCAGTAGGGGGCGGATGGGGCTACACCTTC,CASSPVGGGWGYTF
-,TRBV9,TRBJ2-3,17,TRBD2,TGTGCCAGCAGCGTAGGTGGGGGGGGGGGGACTACAGATACGCAGTATTTT,CASSVGGGGGTTDTQYF
many,TRBV20-1,TRBJ2-2,15,-,TGCAGTGCTAGTCTGCACAGTGAGGTCACCGGGGAGCTGTTTTTT,CSASLHSEVTGELFF
-,TRBV4-1,TRBJ2-5,15,-,TGCGCCAGCACCCTAGGAGGAGCGGTCCAAGAGACCCAGTACTTC,CASTLGGAVQETQYF
-,TRBV6-1,TRBJ1-2,13,TRBD1,TGTGCCAGCAGAGATCGGGACAGATATGGCTACACCTTC,CASRDRDRYGYTF
few,TRBV29-1,TRBJ1-2,12,-,TGCAGCACAGTCCGGGGACGGACTGGCTACACCTTC,CSTVRGRTGYTF
many,TRBV3-1,TRBJ1-1,15,-,TGTGCCAGCAGCCCCCTAGGGACACCGAACACTGAAGCTTTCTTT,CASSPLGTPNTEAFF
few,TRBV29-1,TRBJ2-6,13,-,TGCAGCGTTGAAGAATCTGGGGCCAACGTCCTGACTTTC,CSVEESGANVLTF
few,TRBV6-1,TRBJ2-7,14,-,TGTGCCAGCAAGCGGGACAATTTGGGGTACGAGCAGTACTTC,CASKRDNLGYEQYF
few,TRBV24-1,TRBJ1-5,14,-,TGTGCCACCAGTGCTGGACAGAGCAATCAGCCCCAGCATTTT,CATSAGQSNQPQHF
many,TRBV11-3,TRBJ1-6,17,-,TGTGCCAGCAGCTTAGAATTTGGGGGCCTGGGAAATTCACCCCTCCACTTT,CASSLEFGGLGNSPLHF